The rows below give T cell receptor beta chains drawn from one sample of a study of blood T cell repertoires in COVID-19. Measured with immunoSEQ multiplex PCR; TCRdb has only the in-frame clones, and not every one. In the table there are approximately 240,000 clones, around nine tenths of which are singletons. Sequencing was done on a sample of peripheral blood. Every receptor here comes from a woman aged 40 to 50 who had recovered from COVID-19. The CDR3 runs from the conserved cysteine through the conserved F or W. Fields, in order: V gene, CDR3 protein.

>TRBV7-9
CASSLLGDFQGLGEKLFF
>TRBV24-1
CATSDPPSGHSTDTQYF
>TRBV28
CASSLQGLGYNSPLHF
>TRBV19
CASSKASGGMITGELFF
>TRBV7-2
CASSSQGAGGPYEQYF
>TRBV27
CASSIGQGYNTEAFF
>TRBV2
CASSQGRAYYGYTF
>TRBV3-1/TRBV3-2
CASSQKRDRVNKGNTEAFF
>TRBV6-2/TRBV6-3
CASSSGTSGITDTQYF
>TRBV4-2
CASSQSSGTLNTGELFF
>TRBV10-3
CAISVNRDNEQYF
>TRBV14
CASSHTGSPRFTDTQYF
>TRBV19
CATLLGTGHNEQFF
>TRBV7-2
CASSFGQGNTEAFF
>TRBV18
CASSQTSNEQFF
>TRBV15
CATSRDPGNSPLHF
>TRBV4-3
CASSQATTNTGELFF
>TRBV7-9
CASSSLRGDEQFF
>TRBV28
CASSLPRQGARVDQPQHF
>TRBV28
CASSPLLAGEEGEQFF
>TRBV6-6
CASSPRPTGGGVIGSYNEQFF
>TRBV6-2/TRBV6-3
CASSWTSISPEQFF